This is a list of T cell receptor beta chains from one sample in a study of blood T cell repertoires in COVID-19. This table comes from immunoSEQ multiplex PCR, and its TCRdb copy is limited to in-frame clones, with some not included. The data hold fewer than 250,000 clones, with 65% to 90% observed a single time. Sequencing was performed on PBMCs or T cells enriched from blood (not recorded which). The source is a middle-aged woman with acute COVID-19. Both conserved end residues are part of each CDR3. D genes are given only for firm matches. The size of a clone is reported for some rows only, either as once, few or many, or as a class for expanded clones.

CDR3,DNA,D,J,size,V
CASSLGLTGKKLFF,TGTGCCAGCAGCTTAGGCCTGACAGGGAAAAAACTGTTTTTT,TRBD1,TRBJ1-4,-,TRBV13
CASSRERGATDTQYF,TGCGCCAGCAGTAGAGAAAGGGGTGCCACAGATACGCAGTATTTT,-,TRBJ2-3,-,TRBV5-1
CASSPTSGGDYEQYF,TGTGCCAGCTCACCGACTAGCGGGGGGGACTACGAGCAGTACTTC,TRBD2,TRBJ2-7,-,TRBV18
CASSWGEDYEQYF,TGTGCCAGCAGTTGGGGGGAAGATTACGAGCAGTACTTC,-,TRBJ2-7,-,TRBV12-3/TRBV12-4
CASLPWGGAGANVLTF,TGTGCCAGCCTCCCTTGGGGGGGGGCTGGGGCCAACGTCCTGACTTTC,TRBD2,TRBJ2-6,-,TRBV19
CASSLRRTESYEQYF,TGTGCCAGCAGCTTGAGGCGGACAGAATCCTACGAGCAGTACTTC,-,TRBJ2-7,once,TRBV5-6
CASSLRHTQYF,TGTGCCAGCAGTTTGCGGCATACGCAGTATTTT,-,TRBJ2-3,once,TRBV27
CASSERGQGAFF,TGTGCCAGCAGTGAAAGGGGTCAAGGGGCTTTCTTT,-,TRBJ1-1,-,TRBV2
CASSFNRDTRRNNEQFF,TGCGCCAGCAGCTTTAACCGGGACACCAGACGTAACAATGAGCAGTTCTTC,-,TRBJ2-1,-,TRBV5-1
CASSLKTGSRDYGYTF,TGTGCCAGCAGCCTCAAAACAGGGAGCCGGGACTATGGCTACACCTTC,-,TRBJ1-2,few,TRBV5-8
CASSFSAGGPGETQYF,TGTGCCAGCAGCTTCTCAGCGGGAGGGCCCGGAGAGACCCAGTACTTC,TRBD2,TRBJ2-5,once,TRBV6-2/TRBV6-3
CASSLKSGAGANVLTF,TGTGCCAGCAGTTTGAAGTCAGGGGCTGGGGCCAACGTCCTGACTTTC,-,TRBJ2-6,-,TRBV27
CASSSRAGNGYTF,TGTGCCAGCAGTTCCCGGGCAGGGAATGGCTACACCTTC,-,TRBJ1-2,-,TRBV6-2/TRBV6-3
CASRNPGLQQETQYF,TGTGCCAGCAGAAACCCGGGACTGCAACAAGAGACCCAGTACTTC,-,TRBJ2-5,-,TRBV28
CASSLQGQGSYEQYF,TGTGCCAGCAGCTTACAGGGACAGGGGTCCTACGAGCAGTACTTC,TRBD1,TRBJ2-7,-,TRBV11-2
CASSPVRVAGGNEQFF,TGTGCCAGCAGCCCGGTGCGGGTAGCGGGTGGCAATGAGCAGTTCTTC,TRBD2,TRBJ2-1,-,TRBV7-8
CAIRGEGTGDNQPQHF,TGTGCCATCAGGGGGGAAGGGACAGGGGACAATCAGCCCCAGCATTTT,TRBD1,TRBJ1-5,-,TRBV10-3
CASSHTDTQYF,TGTGCCAGCAGCCACACAGATACGCAGTATTTT,-,TRBJ2-3,-,TRBV7-2
CASSPGRVGTDTQYF,TGTGCCAGCTCACCAGGGCGGGTAGGCACAGATACGCAGTATTTT,-,TRBJ2-3,-,TRBV18
CASSLFWPVRAGDNEQFF,TGTGCCAGCAGTTTATTTTGGCCCGTAAGGGCCGGGGACAATGAGCAGTTCTTC,-,TRBJ2-1,-,TRBV28
CASSQFDNVNTEAFF,TGTGCCAGCAGCCAATTCGACAACGTGAACACTGAAGCTTTCTTT,-,TRBJ1-1,-,TRBV14
CASSPLFEGGYQETQYF,TGTGCCAGCTCACCACTCTTCGAGGGAGGGTACCAAGAGACCCAGTACTTC,TRBD2,TRBJ2-5,-,TRBV18
CASSFGGDETQYF,TGTGCCAGCAGTTTCGGGGGGGATGAGACCCAGTACTTC,TRBD2,TRBJ2-5,many,TRBV12-3/TRBV12-4
CASSLIRGHGNQPQHF,TGTGCCAGCAGTTTAATCCGAGGGCATGGTAATCAGCCCCAGCATTTT,-,TRBJ1-5,-,TRBV28
CASSLVTSSTYEQYF,TGTGCCAGCAGCTTAGTGACTTCCAGCACCTACGAGCAGTACTTC,-,TRBJ2-7,-,TRBV7-9
CASSAGITDTQYF,TGTGCCAGTAGCGCGGGAATCACAGATACGCAGTATTTT,-,TRBJ2-3,-,TRBV19
CASSLKLWTENSPLHF,TGTGCCAGTAGCCTCAAACTGTGGACAGAGAATTCACCCCTCCACTTT,-,TRBJ1-6,-,TRBV19
CASSGAGTPYEQYF,TGCGCCAGCAGTGGGGCGGGGACCCCCTACGAGCAGTACTTC,-,TRBJ2-7,-,TRBV5-1
CASSLPGSEQYF,TGTGCCAGCAGCCTCCCCGGGTCAGAGCAGTACTTC,-,TRBJ2-7,-,TRBV27
CASSLATGGNTEAFF,TGTGCCAGCAGCTTGGCCACGGGTGGTAACACTGAAGCTTTCTTT,-,TRBJ1-1,-,TRBV5-6
CASTGGRRETQYF,TGTGCCAGTACCGGCGGGAGACGAGAGACCCAGTACTTC,TRBD2,TRBJ2-5,-,TRBV19
CASKRTTYYGYTF,TGTGCCAGCAAACGGACAACTTACTATGGCTACACCTTC,-,TRBJ1-2,-,TRBV12-3/TRBV12-4
CASSSVSGRSHEQYF,TGTGCCAGCAGTTCCGTTAGCGGGAGGAGCCACGAGCAGTACTTC,TRBD2,TRBJ2-7,few,TRBV6-6
CASSQRQGPSGYTF,TGTGCCAGCAGCCAAAGACAGGGACCAAGCGGCTACACCTTC,TRBD1,TRBJ1-2,few,TRBV3-1/TRBV3-2
CASSLSAYEQYF,TGTGCCAGCAGCTTATCTGCCTACGAGCAGTACTTC,-,TRBJ2-7,-,TRBV7-9
CSLEPGQGPREQYF,TGCAGCCTGGAACCGGGACAGGGGCCTCGCGAGCAGTACTTC,TRBD1,TRBJ2-7,-,TRBV29-1
CASSPSRDRDYGYTF,TGTGCCAGCTCACCAAGCAGGGACAGGGACTATGGCTACACCTTC,TRBD1,TRBJ1-2,-,TRBV18
CASSSRLGKNIQYF,TGTGCCAGCAGCTCCAGACTAGGGAAAAACATTCAGTACTTC,-,TRBJ2-4,-,TRBV11-1